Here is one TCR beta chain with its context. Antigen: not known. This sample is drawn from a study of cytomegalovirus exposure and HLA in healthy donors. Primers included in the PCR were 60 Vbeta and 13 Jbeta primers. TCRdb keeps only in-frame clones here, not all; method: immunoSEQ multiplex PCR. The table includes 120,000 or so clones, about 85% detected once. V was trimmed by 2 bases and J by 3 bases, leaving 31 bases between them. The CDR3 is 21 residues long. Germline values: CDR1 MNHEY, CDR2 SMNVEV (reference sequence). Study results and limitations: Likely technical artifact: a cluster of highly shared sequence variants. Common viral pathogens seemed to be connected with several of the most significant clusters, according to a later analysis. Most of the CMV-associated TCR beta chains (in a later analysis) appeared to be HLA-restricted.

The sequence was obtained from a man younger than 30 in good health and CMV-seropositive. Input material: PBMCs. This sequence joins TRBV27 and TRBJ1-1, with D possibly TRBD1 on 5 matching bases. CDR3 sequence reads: CASSLTLGHPSSNNRDTEAFF. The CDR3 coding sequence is TGTGCCAGCAGTTTAACCCTGGGGCATCCTAGTTCCAATAATAGGGACACTGAAGCTTTCTTT.